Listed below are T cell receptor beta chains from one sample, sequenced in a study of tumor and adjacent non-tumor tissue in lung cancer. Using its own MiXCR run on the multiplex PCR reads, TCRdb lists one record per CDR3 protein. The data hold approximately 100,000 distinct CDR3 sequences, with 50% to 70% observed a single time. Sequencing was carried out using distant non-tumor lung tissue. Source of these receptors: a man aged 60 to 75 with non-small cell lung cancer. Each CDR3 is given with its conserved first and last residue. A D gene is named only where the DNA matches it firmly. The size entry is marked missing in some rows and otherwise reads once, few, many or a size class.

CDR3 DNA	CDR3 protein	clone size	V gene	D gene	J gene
TGTACCAGCAGCATAGGAGGGCCGGTCCAAGAGACCCAGTACTTC	CTSSIGGPVQETQYF	once	TRBV11-2	.	TRBJ2-5
TGCAGCGTTGAAAGGCAGGGCCACATTCAGTATTTC	CSVERQGHIQYF	.	TRBV29-1	.	TRBJ2-4
TGTGCCATCAGTGGGACTCCGGGACAGGGGGCCGCTGAAGCTTTCTTT	CAISGTPGQGAAEAFF	.	TRBV10-3	TRBD1	TRBJ1-1
TGTGCCAGCAGAGCGGGACAGGAATTGTTACAAGAGACCCAGTACTTC	CASRAGQELLQETQYF	many	TRBV5-4	.	TRBJ2-5
TGCACCAGCAGCCGAGCCGGACAGGGACAGGGCTACACCTTC	CTSSRAGQGQGYTF	.	TRBV5-1	TRBD1	TRBJ1-2
TGTGCCGGCAGTGAAGCGGGACAGGGGGCCTACGAGCAGTACTTC	CAGSEAGQGAYEQYF	.	TRBV2	TRBD1	TRBJ2-7
TGTGCCAGCAGAAACAGCGGGAGATGGACCGGGGAGCTGTTTTTT	CASRNSGRWTGELFF	many	TRBV6-2/TRBV6-3	TRBD2	TRBJ2-2
TGCAGTGTTAGAGATCTAGGGAGGGGCACTGAAGCTTTCTTT	CSVRDLGRGTEAFF	few	TRBV20-1	.	TRBJ1-1
TGCTCCAGCAGCCAGGATTCATTGGAGACCCATTACTTC	CSSSQDSLETHYF	.	TRBV4-1	.	TRBJ2-5
TGTGCCAGCAGCCAGACAGGGGATGAAAAACTGTTTTTT	CASSQTGDEKLFF	medium-sized	TRBV11-2	TRBD1	TRBJ1-4
TGTGCCGGCAGCTTGGTCCAGGGGTGGACTGAAACTTTCTTT	CAGSLVQGWTETFF	.	TRBV5-5	.	TRBJ1-1
TGTGCCAGTAGTATAGGCCAGGTGCACACTGAAGCTTTCTTT	CASSIGQVHTEAFF	.	TRBV19	.	TRBJ1-1
TGCAGCACTGGGCGTGCGGGAGGGTCCTACAATGAGCAGTTCTTC	CSTGRAGGSYNEQFF	.	TRBV29-1	TRBD2	TRBJ2-1
TGTGCCAGCAGCCCACAATTGGGATACAATGGACAGTTCTTC	CASSPQLGYNGQFF	.	TRBV11-3	.	TRBJ2-1
TGTGCCAGCAGACTACCGGGATCCTCGGCCTACGAGCAGTACTTC	CASRLPGSSAYEQYF	.	TRBV6-2/TRBV6-3	.	TRBJ2-7
TGTGCCAGCAGCAACGTGCGGGAGCCGAGTTTCTTT	CASSNVREPSFF	.	TRBV11-1	TRBD2	TRBJ2-1
TGTGCCAGCAGCTTAGTTTCTCCTCCAGATACGCAGTATTTT	CASSLVSPPDTQYF	few	TRBV11-2	.	TRBJ2-3
TGTGCCAGCAGCCAAGATAACGGCGGGGAGCTGTTTTTT	CASSQDNGGELFF	many	TRBV14	.	TRBJ2-2
TGCGCCAGCAGCTTGACCCTTACTGGCGGTTCGGATGGCTACACCTTC	CASSLTLTGGSDGYTF	few	TRBV5-1	.	TRBJ1-2
TGTGCCAGCAGCGCCCTAGTAGTCCCCTTTAATAATGAGCAGTTCTTC	CASSALVVPFNNEQFF	.	TRBV28	.	TRBJ2-1
TGTGCCAGCTCACCACCAGCCCCGAACACCGGGGAGCTGTTTTTT	CASSPPAPNTGELFF	many	TRBV18	.	TRBJ2-2
TGCGCCAACAGTACTTCTAGCGGGAGTAGTAGTGAGCAGTTCTTC	CANSTSSGSSSEQFF	once	TRBV12-3/TRBV12-4	TRBD2	TRBJ2-1
TGTGACAACAGCAGTAGGTCAGGGGGAGGGTTCGAGCAGTACTTT	CDNSSRSGGGFEQYF	.	TRBV11-2	.	TRBJ2-7
TGCTCCAGCAGCCAAGTCTCGGCGGAGGCGACAGGCACAGATACGCAGTATTTT	CSSSQVSAEATGTDTQYF	.	TRBV4-3	.	TRBJ2-3
TGCAACGTCCGGAGGGGGGGTTCCTGCGAGCAGCACTTC	CNVRRGGSCEQHF	.	TRBV29-1	.	TRBJ2-7
TGTGCTAATGGTTTGGTACCACCCGTGAGATCTTATGGCTACACCTTC	CANGLVPPVRSYGYTF	.	TRBV12-5	.	TRBJ1-2
TGCAGCGTTGAAGAGTCGATAGCGGTTCCGTCAGATATGCAGTATTTT	CSVEESIAVPSDMQYF	.	TRBV29-1	.	TRBJ2-3
TGTGCTTGGAGCGGGACTAGCAGGAACTCGGAGACCCAGTACTTC	CAWSGTSRNSETQYF	few	TRBV30	TRBD2	TRBJ2-5
TGTGCCAGCAGTTTAGCGTTAGCGGGAGGGTCCTACGAGCAGTACTTC	CASSLALAGGSYEQYF	.	TRBV12-3/TRBV12-4	TRBD2	TRBJ2-7
TGTGCCACCATGTCAGGGACCGTAGATACGCAGTATTTT	CATMSGTVDTQYF	.	TRBV12-3/TRBV12-4	.	TRBJ2-3
TGTGCCAGCAACGCAGAGGTGGCTAGCCTCCAGTTCTTC	CASNAEVASLQFF	.	TRBV11-3	.	TRBJ2-1
TGTGCCAGCAGTGACCAGGGTGCCAACACTGAGGCTTTCTTT	CASSDQGANTEAFF	.	TRBV6-1	.	TRBJ1-1
TGTGCCAGCAGTCGACTAGCGGAGGGCGGAGCAGATATGCAGGATTTT	CASSRLAEGGADMQDF	.	TRBV28	TRBD2	TRBJ2-3
TGTGCCAACAGCTTAGAAGGAGCCAAATCCGAGCAGTACTTC	CANSLEGAKSEQYF	.	TRBV11-2	.	TRBJ2-7
TGTGCCAACAGCGCAAGACTAGCGGGTGGGGTCAATGAGCAGTTCTTC	CANSARLAGGVNEQFF	.	TRBV6-5	TRBD2	TRBJ2-1
TGTGCCAGCAGTCGGGACACAAACTCCTACAATGGGCAGTTCTTC	CASSRDTNSYNGQFF	.	TRBV6-5	.	TRBJ2-1
TGTGCCAGCACTCTGGAAGGACGGCTGAGGAACACTGAAGCTTTCTTT	CASTLEGRLRNTEAFF	once	TRBV12-3/TRBV12-4	.	TRBJ1-1
TGCAGTGCTAGAGGGGAGCAGGACGGAGACACCGGGGAGCTGTTTTTT	CSARGEQDGDTGELFF	.	TRBV20-1	.	TRBJ2-2
TGTGCCAGCCAGGGGGAGGGGGGCACAGATACGCAGTATTTT	CASQGEGGTDTQYF	.	TRBV28	.	TRBJ2-3
TGTGCCAGCAACAGAGGACTAGCGGGAACCTACGAGCAGTACTTC	CASNRGLAGTYEQYF	many	TRBV6-2/TRBV6-3	TRBD2	TRBJ2-7